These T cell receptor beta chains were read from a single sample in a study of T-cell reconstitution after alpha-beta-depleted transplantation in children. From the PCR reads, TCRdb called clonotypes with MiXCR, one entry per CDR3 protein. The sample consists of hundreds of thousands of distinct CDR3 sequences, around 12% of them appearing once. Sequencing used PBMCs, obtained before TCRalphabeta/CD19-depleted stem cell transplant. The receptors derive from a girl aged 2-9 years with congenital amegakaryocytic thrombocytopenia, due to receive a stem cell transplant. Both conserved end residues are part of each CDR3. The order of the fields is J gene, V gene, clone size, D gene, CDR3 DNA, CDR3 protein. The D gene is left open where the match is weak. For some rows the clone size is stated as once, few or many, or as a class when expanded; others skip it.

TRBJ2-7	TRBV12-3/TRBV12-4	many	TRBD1	TGTGCCAGCAGTGTTTGGGGGGACAGGTCAACCTACGAGCAGTACTTC	CASSVWGDRSTYEQYF
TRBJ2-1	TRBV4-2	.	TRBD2	TGTGCCAGCAGCCACCCTACTAGCGGGAGGGCCTCCAATGAGCAGTTCTTC	CASSHPTSGRASNEQFF
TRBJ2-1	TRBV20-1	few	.	TGCAGTGCTAGCGAGGTCGTAGCGAGCCCTAGGAATGAGCAGTTCTTC	CSASEVVASPRNEQFF
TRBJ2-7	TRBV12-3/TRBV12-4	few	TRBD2	TGTGCCAGCAGCCTCACCACTAGCGGACTTCGTTCCTACGAGCAGTACTTC	CASSLTTSGLRSYEQYF
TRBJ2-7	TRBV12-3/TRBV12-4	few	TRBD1	TGTGCCAGCAGCCCGATCCGACAGGGGCTCCACGAGCAGTACTTC	CASSPIRQGLHEQYF
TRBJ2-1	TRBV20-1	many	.	TGCAGTGCTAGACGACCCTGGCAGCCGGTTCAATCCACAAACAATGAGCAGTTCTTC	CSARRPWQPVQSTNNEQFF
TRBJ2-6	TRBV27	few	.	TGTGCCAGCAGTTTATCGGATCCCAAATCTGGGGCCAACGTCCTGACTTTC	CASSLSDPKSGANVLTF
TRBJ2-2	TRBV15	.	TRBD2	TGTGCCACCAGCAGGCCCCGGGGGGGGGCGACCACCGGGGAGCTGTTTTTT	CATSRPRGGATTGELFF
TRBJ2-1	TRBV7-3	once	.	TGTGCCAGCAGCTTATCGGTCGGCGGCCTAGCCAATGAGCAGTTCTTC	CASSLSVGGLANEQFF
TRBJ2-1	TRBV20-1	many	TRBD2	TGCAGTGCTAGAGATAGTTCGACTAGCGGGAGTTATGATGAGCAGTTCTTC	CSARDSSTSGSYDEQFF
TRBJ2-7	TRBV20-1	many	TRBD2	TGCAGTGCCGGACTAGCGGAGCCCTACGAGCAGTACTTC	CSAGLAEPYEQYF
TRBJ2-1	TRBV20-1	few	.	TGCAGTGCTAGTGGAGACAATGAGCAGTTCTTC	CSASGDNEQFF
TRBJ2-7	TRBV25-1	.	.	TGTGCCAGCAGTGAATATCAGACTCCCTACGAGCAGTACTTC	CASSEYQTPYEQYF
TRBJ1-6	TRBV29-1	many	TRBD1	TGCAGCGTTTCGGCAGGGGGAAATTCACCCCTCCACTTT	CSVSAGGNSPLHF
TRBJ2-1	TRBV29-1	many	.	TGCAGCGTTGTGTGGGCTAGCTTCAATGAGCAGTTCTTC	CSVVWASFNEQFF
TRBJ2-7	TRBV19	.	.	TGTGCCAGTAGTTGGTCCTCCGCCTACGAGCAGTACTTC	CASSWSSAYEQYF
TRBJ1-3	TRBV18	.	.	TGTGCCAGCTCACCGGGGGCTGCCTCTGGAAACACCATATATTTT	CASSPGAASGNTIYF
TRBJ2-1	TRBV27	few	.	TGTGCCAGCACTGGTCAAGGGATGCCCTACAATGAGCAGTTCTTC	CASTGQGMPYNEQFF
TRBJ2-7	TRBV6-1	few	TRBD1	TGTGCCAGCAGTAATCCTCCGGGACAGGGCTCCTACGAGCAGTACTTC	CASSNPPGQGSYEQYF
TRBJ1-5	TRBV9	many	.	TGTGCCAGCAGCGCAGCGGGGGATCAGCCCCAGCATTTT	CASSAAGDQPQHF
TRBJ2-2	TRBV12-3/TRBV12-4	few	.	TGTGCCAGCAGTTTAGATCTCGGTCCACCCGGGGAGCTGTTTTTT	CASSLDLGPPGELFF
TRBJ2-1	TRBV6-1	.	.	TGTGCCAGCAGGCCCAAAACTGGCGGCCCATTGTCTGAGCAGTTCTTC	CASRPKTGGPLSEQFF
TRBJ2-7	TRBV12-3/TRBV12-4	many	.	TGTGCCAGCAGTTTTTGGGGGGCCTACGAGCAGTACTTC	CASSFWGAYEQYF
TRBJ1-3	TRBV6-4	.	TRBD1	TGTGCCAGCAGTGACACGACAGGGGGCTCTGGAAACACCATATATTTT	CASSDTTGGSGNTIYF
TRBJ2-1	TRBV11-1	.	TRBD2	TGTGCCAGCAGCTTAGGAATTTTGAGACTAGCGGGAATAAAGTACAATGAGCAGTTCTTC	CASSLGILRLAGIKYNEQFF
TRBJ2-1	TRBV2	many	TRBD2	TGTGCCAGCAGTGAAGTAGCGCGGGAGCTAGGTGAGCAGTTCTTC	CASSEVARELGEQFF
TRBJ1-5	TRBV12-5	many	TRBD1	TGTGCTAGTGGTACCCGACAGGGCCAGAGACAGCCCCAGCATTTT	CASGTRQGQRQPQHF
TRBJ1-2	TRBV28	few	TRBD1	TGTGCCAGCAGTGGCCACAGGGGGTCTGGCTACACCTTC	CASSGHRGSGYTF
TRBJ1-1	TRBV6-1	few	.	TGTGCCAGCAGTGGAGACAGGAGCCGAGGAGCTTTCTTT	CASSGDRSRGAFF
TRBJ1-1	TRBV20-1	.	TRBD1	TGCAGTGCCCGTACCGGGACAGGGGCCATAAACACTGAAGCTTTCTTT	CSARTGTGAINTEAFF
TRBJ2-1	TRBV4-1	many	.	TGCGCCAGCAGCCAAGTTGTGGGGCGTGAGAGGAATGAGCAGTTCTTC	CASSQVVGRERNEQFF
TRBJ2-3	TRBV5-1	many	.	TGCGCCAGCAGCTTGACAGGGCAGAGCACAGATACGCAGTATTTT	CASSLTGQSTDTQYF
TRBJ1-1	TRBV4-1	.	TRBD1	TGCACCAGCAGCCACGGGACAGCGAACACTGAAGCTTTCTTT	CTSSHGTANTEAFF
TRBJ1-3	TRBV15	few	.	TGTGCCACCAGCAGGGCAGGGCCCATCTCTGGAAACACCATATATTTT	CATSRAGPISGNTIYF
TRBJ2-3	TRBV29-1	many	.	TGCAGCGTTTCCGGGACCGCGGACTACACAGATACGCAGTATTTT	CSVSGTADYTDTQYF
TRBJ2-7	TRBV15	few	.	TGTGCCACCAGCAGAGATCCGGGGCTATCCTACGAGCAGTACTTC	CATSRDPGLSYEQYF
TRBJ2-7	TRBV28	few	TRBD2	TGTGCCAGCAGTTTACTAGCGGGAGGGACGAGCTCCTACGAGCAGTACTTC	CASSLLAGGTSSYEQYF
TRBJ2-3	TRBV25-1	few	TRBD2	TGTGCCAGCAGTAGAAGCGGGGCAACAGATACGCAGTATTTT	CASSRSGATDTQYF
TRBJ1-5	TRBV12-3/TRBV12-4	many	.	TGTGCCAGCAGTTTTGGGCCGGGCACAGGCGATCAGCCCCAGCATTTT	CASSFGPGTGDQPQHF
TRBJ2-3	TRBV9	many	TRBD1	TGTGCCAGCAGCAACCGGGACAGCTTAAGCCCAGATACGCAGTATTTT	CASSNRDSLSPDTQYF
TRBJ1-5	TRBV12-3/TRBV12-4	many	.	TGTGCCAGCAGTTTCCGAGTGCAGCCCCAGCATTTT	CASSFRVQPQHF
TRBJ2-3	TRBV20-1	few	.	TGCAGTGCTAGGGCAGGGCAAAGAGGGAGAGATACGCAGTATTTT	CSARAGQRGRDTQYF
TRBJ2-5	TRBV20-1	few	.	TGCAGTGTTTTAGGACCGGAGACCCAGTACTTC	CSVLGPETQYF
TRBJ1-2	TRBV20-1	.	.	TGCAGTGCGACCCGGGGCTTGGATGGCTACACCTTC	CSATRGLDGYTF
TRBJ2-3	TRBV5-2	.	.	TGTGCCATGAGCGCCGTTCTCAGCTTCAGCACAGATACGCAGTATTTT	CAMSAVLSFSTDTQYF
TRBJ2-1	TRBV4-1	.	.	TGCGCCAGCAGCCAAGTAGACGGTAGCGGTCTCTACAATGAGCAGTTCTTC	CASSQVDGSGLYNEQFF
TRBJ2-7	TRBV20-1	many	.	TGCAGTGCTAGCATTCTGGTCCCCGAGCAGTACTTC	CSASILVPEQYF
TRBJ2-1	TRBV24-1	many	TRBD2	TGTGCCACCTCCCCGAATAGCGGGAGGCGAAACAATGAGCAGTTCTTC	CATSPNSGRRNNEQFF
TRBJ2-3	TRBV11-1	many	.	TGTGCCAGCAGCGCTTGGAGGGGGGCAGATACGCAGTATTTT	CASSAWRGADTQYF
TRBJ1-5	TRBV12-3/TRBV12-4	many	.	TGTGCCAGCAGTTTTTGGGGGGTAAGTCAGCCCCAGCATTTT	CASSFWGVSQPQHF
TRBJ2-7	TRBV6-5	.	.	TGTGCCAGCAGTTATTCGGACGGGACACAGCCCTCCTACGAGCAGTACTTC	CASSYSDGTQPSYEQYF